This TCR beta chain was retrieved from a study of shared clonotypes between healthy human individuals. Study-wide points: Four donors held 5% to 5.5% of naive CD4 clonotypes in common. The represented genetic and exposure-history diversity was limited by the small number of donors.

Deep was the level at which the assay was run. The table came from immunoSEQ multiplex PCR; TCRdb's copy has only in-frame clones and leaves some out. The sample holds about 520,000 clones, about 96% seen once. This clone was seen just once. Antigen specificity is unknown. CDR3 size: 13 residues. Per the germline V gene, CDR1 is MNHEY and CDR2 is SMNVEV (reference sequence). The germline V and J ends were trimmed by 6 bases and 1 base, with 9 bases remaining between them. Sequencing was carried out using naive CD4+ T cells sorted from blood. Subset noted: CD45RA+ positively selected. The sequence derives from a woman aged 25 to 39 in good health. This sequence joins TRBV27 and TRBJ1-1; D is perhaps TRBD1 (5 bases). DNA for the CDR3: TGTGCCAGCAGCATGCAGGGGAACACTGAAGCTTTCTTT. Encoded protein: CASSMQGNTEAFF.